This T cell receptor (beta chain) is from a study of cytomegalovirus exposure and HLA in healthy donors. Whole-study findings and limits: Association of a missense DCLRE1C variant with TCR beta V- and J-gene trimming was reported in a later analysis. The later analysis indicated that the majority of CMV-associated TCR beta chains appeared HLA-restricted. Some segments of the V type, notably TRBV6-2 and TRBV6-3, were excluded as indistinguishable.

As for this clone: Antigen unknown.

V shed 4 bases, J shed 1 base, and the junction held 7 bases outside the gene matches. Per the germline V gene, CDR1 is LNHNV and CDR2 is YYDKDF (reference sequence). The CDR3 totals 16 residues. The PCR employed 60 Vbeta primers together with 13 Jbeta primers. Only in-frame clones appear in the TCRdb table, and some are missing; sequencing was by immunoSEQ multiplex PCR. The data show approximately 140,000 clones, more than 60% seen once. The sample comprised PBMCs. This receptor was identified in a man in his forties or fifties in good health and CMV-seropositive. This chain joins TRBV15 and TRBJ2-4, with 7 bases matching TRBD1. The CDR3 coding sequence is TGTGCCACCAGCACCTGGACAGGACACGCCAAAAACATTCAGTACTTC. Translated, it gives CATSTWTGHAKNIQYF.